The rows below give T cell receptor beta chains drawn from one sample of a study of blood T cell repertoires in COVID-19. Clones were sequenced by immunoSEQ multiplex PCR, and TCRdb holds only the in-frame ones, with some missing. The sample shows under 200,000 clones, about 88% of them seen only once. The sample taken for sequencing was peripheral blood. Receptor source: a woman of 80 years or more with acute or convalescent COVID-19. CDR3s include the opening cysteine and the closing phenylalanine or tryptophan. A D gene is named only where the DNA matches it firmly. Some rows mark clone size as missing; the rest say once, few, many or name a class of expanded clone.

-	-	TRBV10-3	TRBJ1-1	CAISDFGGNTEAFF	TGTGCCATCAGTGATTTCGGGGGGAACACTGAAGCTTTCTTT
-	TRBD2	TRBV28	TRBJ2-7	CASSKGLANYEQYF	TGTGCCAGCAGTAAGGGACTAGCGAATTACGAGCAGTACTTC
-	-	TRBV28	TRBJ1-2	CASSADSYGYTF	TGTGCCAGCAGTGCCGACAGCTATGGCTACACCTTC
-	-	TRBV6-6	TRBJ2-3	CASSYGAPIEQYF	TGTGCCAGCAGTTACGGGGCCCCTATAGAGCAGTATTTT
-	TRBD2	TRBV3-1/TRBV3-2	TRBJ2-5	CASSLTLGAGGGTQYF	TGTGCCAGCAGCCTCACCCTTGGCGCGGGAGGTGGGACCCAGTACTTC
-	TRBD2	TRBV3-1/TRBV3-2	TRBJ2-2	CASSKLAGGTGELFF	TGTGCCAGCAGCAAACTAGCGGGGGGCACCGGGGAGCTGTTTTTT
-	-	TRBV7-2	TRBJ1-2	CASEFKRTANYGYTF	TGTGCCAGCGAATTCAAACGGACAGCTAACTATGGCTACACCTTC
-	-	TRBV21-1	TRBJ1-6	CASSKRRYELYNSPLHF	TGTGCCAGCAGCAAAAGAAGATACGAACTCTATAATTCACCCCTCCACTTT
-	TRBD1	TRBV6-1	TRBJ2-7	CASSLPPGQGKYF	TGTGCCAGCAGTCTACCCCCGGGACAGGGCAAGTACTTC
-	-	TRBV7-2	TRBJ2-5	CASSFYSYEETQYF	TGTGCCAGCAGCTTCTACAGCTATGAAGAGACCCAGTACTTC
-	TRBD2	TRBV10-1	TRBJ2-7	CASSEAGGPVHEQYF	TGCGCCAGCAGTGAGGCGGGAGGGCCTGTCCACGAGCAGTACTTC
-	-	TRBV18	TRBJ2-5	CASSSKETQYF	TGTGCCAGCTCATCCAAAGAGACCCAGTACTTC
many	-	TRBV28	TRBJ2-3	CASSLTYTGIGDTQYF	TGTGCCAGCAGTTTGACGTATACAGGGATCGGAGATACGCAGTATTTT
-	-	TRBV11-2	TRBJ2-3	CASSFIVDRSTDTQYF	TGTGCCAGCAGCTTTATCGTCGACAGAAGCACAGATACGCAGTATTTT
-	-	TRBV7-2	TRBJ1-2	CASSLLGSGGYTF	TGTGCCAGCAGCTTGTTAGGTTCGGGTGGCTACACCTTC
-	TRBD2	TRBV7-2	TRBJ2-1	CASSLGLADNEQFF	TGTGCCAGCAGCCTGGGCCTAGCGGACAATGAGCAGTTCTTC
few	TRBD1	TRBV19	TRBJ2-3	CASSPRQGARDTQYF	TGTGCCAGTAGTCCCAGACAGGGGGCAAGAGATACGCAGTATTTT
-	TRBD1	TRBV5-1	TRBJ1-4	CASSLLGGGEKLFF	TGCGCCAGCAGCTTACTAGGGGGCGGTGAAAAACTGTTTTTT
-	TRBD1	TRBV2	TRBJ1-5	CASSSDRYSNQPQHF	TGTGCCAGCAGTTCGGACAGGTATAGCAATCAGCCCCAGCATTTT
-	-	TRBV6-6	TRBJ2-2	CASTLAVANTGELFF	TGTGCCAGCACTCTAGCAGTCGCGAACACCGGGGAGCTGTTTTTT
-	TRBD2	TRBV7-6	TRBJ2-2	CASSFPAGTSDTGELFF	TGTGCCAGCAGCTTCCCTGCAGGGACTAGTGACACCGGGGAGCTGTTTTTT
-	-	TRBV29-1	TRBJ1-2	CSVEPVIGGYTF	TGCAGCGTTGAGCCAGTAATTGGTGGCTACACCTTC
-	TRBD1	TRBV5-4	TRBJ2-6	CASSFPRTGLSGANVLTF	TGTGCCAGCAGCTTTCCCAGGACAGGTCTCTCTGGGGCCAACGTCCTGACTTTC
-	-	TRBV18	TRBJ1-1	CASSPNRVGMGTEAFF	TGTGCCAGCTCACCTAACAGGGTTGGTATGGGCACTGAAGCTTTCTTT
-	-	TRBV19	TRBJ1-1	CASRLQLNTEAFF	TGTGCCAGTAGGTTACAACTGAACACTGAAGCTTTCTTT
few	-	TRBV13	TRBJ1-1	CASSAYRVTEAFF	TGTGCCAGCAGCGCGTACAGGGTAACTGAAGCTTTCTTT
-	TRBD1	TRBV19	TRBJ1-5	CASSTSTGGVSQPQHF	TGTGCCAGTAGTACCTCGACAGGGGGAGTGAGTCAGCCCCAGCATTTT
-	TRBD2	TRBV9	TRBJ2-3	CASSVDRGLAGVEADTQYF	TGTGCCAGCAGCGTAGACCGTGGACTAGCGGGAGTTGAGGCAGATACGCAGTATTTT
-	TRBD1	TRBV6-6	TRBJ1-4	CASSYGTVNEKLFF	TGTGCCAGCAGTTACGGGACAGTTAATGAAAAACTGTTTTTT
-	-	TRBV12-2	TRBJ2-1	CASRAPKRDEWDEQFF	TGTGCAAGTCGCGCTCCTAAGCGGGACGAGTGGGATGAGCAGTTCTTC
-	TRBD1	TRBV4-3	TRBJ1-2	CASSERQGNNYGYTF	TGCGCCAGCAGCGAACGACAGGGGAATAACTATGGCTACACCTTC
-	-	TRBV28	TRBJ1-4	CASSWQGRNEKLFF	TGTGCCAGCAGTTGGCAGGGAAGGAATGAAAAACTGTTTTTT
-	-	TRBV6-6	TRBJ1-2	CASSYSLNYGYTF	TGTGCCAGCAGTTACTCCTTAAACTATGGCTACACCTTC
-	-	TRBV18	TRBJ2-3	CASSRPSVGLSTDTQYF	TGTGCCAGCTCACGCCCCTCGGTAGGACTTAGCACAGATACGCAGTATTTT
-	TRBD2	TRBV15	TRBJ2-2	CATSRGLAGSPGGELFF	TGTGCCACCAGCAGGGGACTAGCGGGATCACCAGGCGGGGAGCTGTTTTTT
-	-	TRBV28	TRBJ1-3	CASSEGRRGNTIYF	TGTGCCAGCAGCGAGGGTAGAAGGGGAAACACCATATATTTT
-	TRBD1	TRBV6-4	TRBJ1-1	CASSDSDRGKFTEAFF	TGTGCCAGCAGTGACTCAGACAGGGGGAAGTTCACTGAAGCTTTCTTT
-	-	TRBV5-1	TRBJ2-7	CASSSDLGEQYF	TGCGCCAGCAGCTCCGACCTAGGAGAGCAGTACTTC
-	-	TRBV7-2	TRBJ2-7	CASSTPVSPYEQYF	TGTGCCAGCAGCACCCCGGTATCTCCCTACGAGCAGTACTTC
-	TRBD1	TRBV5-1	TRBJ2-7	CASSFGQGGYEQYF	TGCGCCAGCAGCTTTGGACAGGGGGGATACGAGCAGTACTTC
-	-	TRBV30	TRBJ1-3	CAWSVPSSFRNTIYF	TGTGCCTGGAGTGTACCAAGTAGTTTCAGAAACACCATATATTTT
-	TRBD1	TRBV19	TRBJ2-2	CASTGGRRPNTGELFF	TGTGCCAGTACAGGGGGCCGCCGGCCGAACACCGGGGAGCTGTTTTTT
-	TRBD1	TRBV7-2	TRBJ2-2	CASSLRTGDTGELFF	TGTGCCAGCAGCTTAAGGACAGGCGACACCGGGGAGCTGTTTTTT
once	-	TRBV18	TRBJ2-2	CASSATGTGELFF	TGTGCCAGCTCAGCTACGGGCACCGGGGAGCTGTTTTTT
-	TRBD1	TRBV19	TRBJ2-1	CASSMTGISYNEQFF	TGTGCCAGTAGTATGACAGGGATTTCCTACAATGAGCAGTTCTTC
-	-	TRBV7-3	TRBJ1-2	CASSPAGSPGGGYIF	TGTGCCAGCAGCCCCGCCGGGTCTCCGGGGGGTGGCTACATCTTC
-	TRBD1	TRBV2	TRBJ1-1	CASSGQGISEAFF	TGTGCCAGCAGTGGACAGGGAATAAGTGAAGCTTTCTTT
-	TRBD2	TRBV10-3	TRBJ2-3	CAISESQREGPDTQYF	TGTGCCATCAGTGAGTCGCAGCGGGAGGGCCCCGATACGCAGTATTTT
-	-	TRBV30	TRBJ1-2	CAWRVLSGYTF	TGTGCCTGGAGGGTGTTGAGTGGCTACACCTTC